The clone carrying this T cell receptor beta chain was counted once. No antigen is known for it. Sequencing was performed with immunoSEQ multiplex PCR; in TCRdb, only in-frame clones are kept and a portion is missing. The sample yields fewer than 30,000 clones, around nine tenths seen once. Germline CDR1 and CDR2: MGHRA and YSYEKL. V was pared by 3 bases and J by 5 bases, with 8 bases of the junction left unmatched. The CDR3 contains 15 residues. These data belong to a study of OX40 agonist ivuxolimab in advanced cancers. General study results and limits: At 0.1-3.0 mg/kg, partial responders had clonal expansion among the lowest observed. The mean number of expanded clones was higher in CD8+ T cells than in CD4+.

Sequenced here: CD4+ or CD8+ T cells sorted from blood, sampled in a trial of the OX40 agonist ivuxolimab. V usage is TRBV4-1 and J usage is TRBJ2-7; 9 bases align to TRBD1. The source is an adult with an advanced solid tumor such as melanoma, head and neck, liver or kidney cancer. CDR3 sequence (DNA): TGCGCCAGCAGCCACGCAGGGACAGGGACGGACGAGCAGTACTTC. Protein product: CASSHAGTGTDEQYF.